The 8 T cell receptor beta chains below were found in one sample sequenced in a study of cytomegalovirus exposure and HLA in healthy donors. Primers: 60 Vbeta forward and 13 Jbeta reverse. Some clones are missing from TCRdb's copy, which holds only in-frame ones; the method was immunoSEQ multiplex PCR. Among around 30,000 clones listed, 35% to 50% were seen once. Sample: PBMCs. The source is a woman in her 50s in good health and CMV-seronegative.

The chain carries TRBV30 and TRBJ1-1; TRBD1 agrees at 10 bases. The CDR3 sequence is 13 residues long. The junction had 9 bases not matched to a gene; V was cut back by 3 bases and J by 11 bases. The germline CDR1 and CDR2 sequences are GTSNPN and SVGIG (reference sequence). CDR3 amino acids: CAWRSGTGDQAFF. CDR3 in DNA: TGTGCCTGGAGGTCCGGGACAGGGGATCAGGCTTTCTTT.

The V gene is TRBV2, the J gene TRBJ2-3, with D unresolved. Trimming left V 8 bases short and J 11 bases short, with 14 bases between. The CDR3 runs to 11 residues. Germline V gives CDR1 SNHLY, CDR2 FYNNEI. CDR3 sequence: CASEIDFGQYF. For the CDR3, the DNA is TGTGCCAGCGAGATAGACTTCGGGCAGTATTTT.

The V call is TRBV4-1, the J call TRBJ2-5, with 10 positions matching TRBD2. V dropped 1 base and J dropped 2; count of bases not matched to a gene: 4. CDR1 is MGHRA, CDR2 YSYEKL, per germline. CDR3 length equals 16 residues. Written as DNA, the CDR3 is TGCGCCAGCAGCCAAGGGACACTAGCGGGGCAAGAGACCCAGTACTTC. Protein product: CASSQGTLAGQETQYF.

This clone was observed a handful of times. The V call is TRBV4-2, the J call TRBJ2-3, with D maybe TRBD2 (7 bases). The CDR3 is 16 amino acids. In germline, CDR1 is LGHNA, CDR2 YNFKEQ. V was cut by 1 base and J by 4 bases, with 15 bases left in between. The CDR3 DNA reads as TGTGCCAGCAGCCAAGGCCGGGGGGCGGGCCCAGATACGCAGTATTTT. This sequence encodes CASSQGRGAGPDTQYF.

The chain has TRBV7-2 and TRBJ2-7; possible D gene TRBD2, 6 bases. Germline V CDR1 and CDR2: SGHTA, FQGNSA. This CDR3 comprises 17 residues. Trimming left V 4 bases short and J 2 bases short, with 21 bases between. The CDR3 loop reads CASSSNTPWRGTYEQYF. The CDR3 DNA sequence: TGTGCCAGCAGCTCAAATACCCCCTGGCGGGGCACCTACGAGCAGTACTTC. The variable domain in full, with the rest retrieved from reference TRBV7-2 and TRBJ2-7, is GAGVSQSPSNKVTEKGKDVELRCDPISGHTALYWYRQSLGQGLEFLIYFQGNSAPDKSGLPSDRFSAERTGGSVSTLTIQRTQQEDSAVYLCASSSNTPWRGTYEQYFGPGTRLTVT.

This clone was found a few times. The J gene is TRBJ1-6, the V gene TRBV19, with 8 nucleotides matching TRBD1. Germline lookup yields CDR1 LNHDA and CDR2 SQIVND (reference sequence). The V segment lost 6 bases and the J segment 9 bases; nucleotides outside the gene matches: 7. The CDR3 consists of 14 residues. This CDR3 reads CASRSQGAGSPLHF. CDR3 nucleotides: TGTGCCAGTAGGAGCCAGGGGGCTGGTTCACCCCTCCACTTT.

CDR3 bases: TGCGCCAGCAGCTCTGCACAGGGGGTAGGCCAAGAGACCCAGTACTTC. Its protein is CASSSAQGVGQETQYF. The gene calls are TRBV5-1 and TRBJ2-5; 8 bases agree with TRBD1. CDR1 and CDR2 from the germline V gene are SGHRS and YFSETQ. The V segment lost 3 bases and the J segment 1 base; nucleotides outside the gene matches: 8. The CDR3 is 16 residues long.

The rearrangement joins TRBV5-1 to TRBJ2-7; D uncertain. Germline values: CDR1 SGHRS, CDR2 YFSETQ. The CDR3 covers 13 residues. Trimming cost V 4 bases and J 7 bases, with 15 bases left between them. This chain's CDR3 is CASSVEESREQYF. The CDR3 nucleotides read TGCGCCAGCAGCGTAGAAGAGTCGAGAGAGCAGTACTTC.